This TCR beta chain was captured in a study of cytomegalovirus exposure and HLA in healthy donors. The germline gives CDR1 SGHTA, CDR2 FQGNSA. The CDR3 is made up of 13 amino acids. The V and J ends lost 7 bases and 2 bases respectively, with 10 bases between them. Primers: 60 Vbeta forward and 13 Jbeta reverse. Generated by immunoSEQ multiplex PCR, the TCRdb table keeps only in-frame clones and is missing some. The sample consists of some 100,000 clones, 75% to 85% of them appearing once. This receptor was identified in a male donor in good health and CMV-seropositive. The chain couples TRBV7-2 to TRBJ2-3, with a possible D match to TRBD2 (6 bases). Sequencing was carried out using PBMCs. CDR3 sequence: CASTGANTDTQYF. The CDR3 DNA sequence: TGTGCCAGCACGGGAGCGAACACAGATACGCAGTATTTT.